This T cell receptor (beta chain) derives from a study of T cells in Graves' hyperthyroidism and ophthalmopathy. This clonotype was seen only a few times. Germline V gene data show CDR1 as SGHDT and CDR2 as YYEEEE. The CDR3 spans 15 residues. Unmatched junction bases numbered 4, after V lost 2 bases and J lost 8 bases. Amplified TCR beta CDR3 regions came from RNA transcripts. The HTBI primer set drove a first-round RT-PCR of the TCR CDR3. TCRdb redid the calling of the multiplex PCR reads with MiXCR, one entry per CDR3 protein. The sample contains about 480,000 distinct CDR3 sequences, around 14% of which appear only once.

The sequence came from a woman aged 18-29 years with Graves' hyperthyroidism. The sequencing input was blood. The chain joins TRBV5-6 to TRBJ2-1; 13 bases match TRBD2. The CDR3, as DNA: TGTGCCAGCAGCTTCGGGACTAGCGGGATCTATGAGCAGTTCTTC. Translated, it gives CASSFGTSGIYEQFF.